The 3 T cell receptor beta chains given below trace back to one sample, sequenced in a study of cytomegalovirus exposure and HLA in healthy donors. Researchers ran the PCR with 60 Vbeta and 13 Jbeta primers. Clones were read by immunoSEQ multiplex PCR, and TCRdb kept only the in-frame ones, dropping some. The table records 150,000 or so clones, 70% to 85% of them present only once. Specimen: PBMCs. These receptors were taken from a man aged 25 to 40 in good health and CMV-seronegative.

The chain is built from TRBV5-6 and TRBJ2-2, with 9 bases lining up with TRBD1. The CDR3 has 17 amino acids. Trimming at V came to 4 bases and at J to 4 bases, leaving 11 bases not matched to a gene. Germline V gene data show CDR1 as SGHDT and CDR2 as YYEEEE. CDR3 in DNA: TGTGCCAGCAGCCTTAATTTTCGACAGGGGGGCACCGGGGAGCTGTTTTTT. It specifies CASSLNFRQGGTGELFF.

The chain employs TRBV27 and TRBJ2-1; tentatively, D is TRBD1 (6 bases). V was cut by 5 bases and J by 5 bases, with 16 bases left in between. Germline V CDR1 and CDR2: MNHEY, SMNVEV (reference sequence). The CDR3 consists of 15 residues. CDR3 in amino acids: CASSPQGISNNEQFF. The CDR3 bases are TGTGCCAGCAGTCCACAGGGTATCAGCAACAATGAGCAGTTCTTC.

The rearrangement uses TRBV14 and TRBJ2-1, with 8 nucleotides matching TRBD2. Germline V gives CDR1 SGHDN, CDR2 FVKESK. V was pared by 5 bases and J by 4 bases, with 10 bases of the junction left unmatched. The CDR3 loop spans 16 amino acids. CDR3 region: CASSSLGAGEYNEQFF. CDR3 DNA sequence: TGTGCCAGCAGCTCTCTTGGAGCGGGGGAATACAATGAGCAGTTCTTC.